The 23 T cell receptor beta chains presented below share a single source sample, sequenced in a study of CD8 T cells in Susac syndrome. Random hexamers were used to reverse transcribe the RNA input (about 0.5 to 1 ug). TCRdb reprocessed the immunoSEQ multiplex PCR reads with MiXCR, giving one entry per CDR3 protein. The data contain about 430,000 distinct CDR3 sequences, 85% of them singletons. Sequencing was performed on CD8+ T cells from PBMCs. The receptor source for this set is a human donor with multiple sclerosis.

The chain combines TRBV10-2 with TRBJ2-1; TRBD1 is a possible D gene (5 bases). Germline CDR1 and CDR2: WSHSY and SAAADI. V lost 0 bases, J lost 6 bases, and 9 bases lay in between. This CDR3 is 14 amino acids long. CDR3 bases: TGCGCCAGCAGTGAGTCGCCAGGGCTCAATGAGCAGTTCTTC. Translation: CASSESPGLNEQFF.

The rearrangement uses TRBV2 and TRBJ2-7, with D perhaps TRBD1 or TRBD2 (5 bases each). The V gene lost 7 bases and the J gene lost 1 base, with 11 bases spanning the gap. The length of the CDR3 is 13 residues. CDR1 is SNHLY, CDR2 FYNNEI, per germline. CDR3 nucleotides: TGTGCCAGCACCCAGGGACCTTCCTACGAGCAGTACTTC. This sequence encodes CASTQGPSYEQYF.

The V call is TRBV5-4, the J call TRBJ2-5, with D uncertain. Germline V gene lookup returns CDR1 SGHNT and CDR2 YYREEE (reference sequence). V was shortened by 0 bases and J by 2 bases, with 20 bases between the two germline ends. This CDR3 is built from 18 residues. CDR3 in DNA: TGTGCCAGCAGCTTGGCCCCAGTATCTGGTCTACTACAAGAGACCCAGTACTTC. As protein: CASSLAPVSGLLQETQYF. Together with reference TRBV5-4 and TRBJ2-5, the CDR3 gives the full variable domain: ETGVTQSPTHLIKTRGQQVTLRCSSQSGHNTVSWYQQALGQGPQFIFQYYREEENGRGNFPPRFSGLQFPNYSSELNVNALELDDSALYLCASSLAPVSGLLQETQYFGPGTRLLVL.

V gene TRBV6-6 combines with J gene TRBJ1-1, with D possibly matching TRBD1 (6 bases). V shed 6 bases and J shed 5 bases, with 13 bases lying between them. The CDR3 spans 13 residues. The germline CDR1 and CDR2 sequences are MNHNY and SVGAGI (reference sequence). CDR3 coding DNA: TGTGCCAGCAGCCGTGGGACACCTACTGAAGCTTTCTTT. Residues: CASSRGTPTEAFF.

V is TRBV27 and J is TRBJ2-7; 7 bases agree with TRBD2. The CDR3 runs 15 residues. CDR1 MNHEY and CDR2 SMNVEV come from the germline V gene (reference sequence). The J segment lost 2 bases and the V segment lost 0 bases, leaving 4 bases of the junction unmatched. The CDR3: CASSLSWGGAYEQYF. The CDR3, as DNA: TGTGCCAGCAGTTTATCGTGGGGGGGGGCCTACGAGCAGTACTTC.

This chain joins TRBV19 and TRBJ1-2, with D hard to call. This CDR3 region has 11 residues. Germline V CDR1 and CDR2: LNHDA, SQIVND (reference sequence). V was shortened by 9 bases and J by 6 bases, with 11 bases between the two germline ends. The CDR3 is CASHAVDGYTF. As DNA, the CDR3 is TGTGCCAGCCACGCGGTTGATGGCTACACCTTC.

The gene calls are TRBV27 and TRBJ2-7; no clear D. The germline V and J ends were trimmed by 8 bases and 0 bases, with 11 bases remaining between them. The CDR3 totals 13 residues. Germline CDR1 MNHEY, CDR2 SMNVEV (reference sequence). The CDR3 is CASGSLNSYEQYF. CDR3 nucleotides: TGTGCCAGCGGGTCTCTGAACTCCTACGAGCAGTACTTC.

The chain employs TRBV7-6 and TRBJ2-2; the match to TRBD2 covers 12 bases. CDR3 length: 19 residues. CDR1 SGHVS and CDR2 FNYEAQ come from the germline V gene. With 2 bases clipped from V and 3 bases from J, the junction kept 10 bases outside the gene matches. CDR3 nucleotides: TGTGCCAGCAGCTTATTCGCACTAGCGGGGGGTTCTCACACCGGGGAGCTGTTTTTT. It is translated as CASSLFALAGGSHTGELFF.

The chain recombines TRBV5-1 with TRBJ2-2; tentative D call: TRBD1 (6 bases). Germline V gene data show CDR1 as SGHRS and CDR2 as YFSETQ. Trimming removed 3 bases from V and 4 bases from J, with 16 bases in between. This CDR3 spans 16 amino acids. This CDR3 reads CASSYDPQGPTGELFF. The CDR3 nucleotides are TGCGCCAGCAGCTACGACCCTCAGGGGCCCACCGGGGAGCTGTTTTTT.

The V call is TRBV7-6, the J call TRBJ2-2, with unresolved D. The CDR3 has 14 residues. Trimming removed 5 bases from V and 3 bases from J, with 10 bases in between. Germline CDR1 is SGHVS and CDR2 is FNYEAQ. CDR3 region: CASSRSADTGELFF. The DNA of the CDR3 is TGTGCCAGCAGCAGGTCAGCCGACACCGGGGAGCTGTTTTTT.

This chain links TRBV6-1 with TRBJ1-1; D is unclear. With 3 bases removed from V and 0 bases from J, the gap between germline ends came to 11 bases. Per the germline V gene, CDR1 is MNHNS and CDR2 is SASEGT. CDR3 size: 15 residues. DNA for the CDR3: TGTGCCAGCAGTGAGTTAGCGGTCATGAACACTGAAGCTTTCTTT. It is translated as CASSELAVMNTEAFF.

The chain couples TRBV6-5 to TRBJ2-1; D is perhaps TRBD1 or TRBD2 (5 bases each). CDR1 is MNHEY, CDR2 SVGAGI, per germline. This CDR3 comprises 14 residues. V was shortened by 11 bases and J by 2 bases, with 16 bases between the two germline ends. The CDR3 nucleotides are TGTGCCGGAGGCCAGATGGGACCCTACAATGAGCAGTTCTTC. Translated, it gives CAGGQMGPYNEQFF.

The chain uses TRBV27 and TRBJ1-1; 8 nucleotides line up with TRBD1. Germline CDR1 reads MNHEY; CDR2 reads SMNVEV (reference sequence). V gave up 5 bases and J gave up 8 bases; unmatched junction bases: 16. The CDR3 consists of 16 residues. Written as DNA, the CDR3 is TGTGCCAGCAGTAGGACCGGGACAGGATATACCGCCGAAGCTTTCTTT. Translation gives CASSRTGTGYTAEAFF.

This chain connects TRBV29-1 to TRBJ1-1; the D gene is possibly TRBD1 (5 bases). The CDR3 has 12 residues. V lost 6 bases and J lost 4, with 12 bases in between. Per the germline V gene, CDR1 is SQVTM and CDR2 is ANQGSEA. In DNA, the CDR3 is TGCAGCGTGGGGGGATACCCCACTGAAGCTTTCTTT. This codes for CSVGGYPTEAFF.

This chain uses TRBV7-9 with TRBJ2-7; D remains ambiguous. The CDR3 runs to 12 residues. From germline, CDR1 is SEHNR and CDR2 FQNEAQ (reference sequence). With 3 bases removed from V and 5 bases from J, the gap between germline ends came to 8 bases. The CDR3, as DNA: TGTGCCAGCAGCTTTTATCCGGACGAGCAGTACTTC. This gives the protein CASSFYPDEQYF.

V gene TRBV7-6 combines with J gene TRBJ2-5; D gene ambiguous. Trimming shortened V by 3 bases and J by 0 bases, and 8 bases separated the two germline ends. Germline V gene sequence: CDR1 SGHVS, CDR2 FNYEAQ. The CDR3 runs 14 residues. The DNA of the CDR3 is TGTGCCAGCAGCTTGGGATTTAACCAAGAGACCCAGTACTTC. It specifies CASSLGFNQETQYF.

The chain is built from TRBV5-5 and TRBJ1-1; possibly TRBD1 for D (5 bases). V was cut by 4 bases and J by 8 bases, with 21 bases left in between. Germline assignment: CDR1 SGHKS and CDR2 YYEKEE (reference sequence). CDR3 length equals 15 residues. The CDR3 protein is CASSPGGAATYEAFF. The CDR3 DNA is TGTGCCAGCAGCCCTGGCGGGGCCGCTACCTACGAAGCTTTCTTT.

The rearrangement links TRBV6-2 or TRBV6-3 to TRBJ2-1, with D unresolved. Per the germline V gene, CDR1 is MNHEY and CDR2 is SVGEGT. This CDR3 contains 12 residues. Trimming removed 6 bases from V and 10 bases from J, with 13 bases in between. The CDR3 DNA reads as TGTGCCAGCAGCTGGACGCTGGGGGAGCAGTTCTTC. Translated: CASSWTLGEQFF.

The chain carries TRBV10-2 and TRBJ1-1, with a possible D match to TRBD1 (5 bases). Deletions cut 0 bases from V and 0 bases from J, with 8 bases between. The CDR3 covers 15 residues. The germline gives CDR1 WSHSY, CDR2 SAAADI. The CDR3 bases are TGCGCCAGCAGTGAGTCGACAGACATGAACACTGAAGCTTTCTTT. This sequence encodes CASSESTDMNTEAFF.

The chain combines TRBV12-3 or TRBV12-4 with TRBJ2-3; TRBD1 is a possible D gene (5 bases). The CDR3 sequence is 15 residues long. V was pared by 2 bases and J by 0 bases, with 9 bases between. CDR3 DNA: TGTGCCAGCAGTTTACTACAGGACAGCACAGATACGCAGTATTTT. The encoded protein is CASSLLQDSTDTQYF.

A single count supports this clonotype. J is TRBJ2-3 and V is TRBV20-1; the D gene could be TRBD1 or TRBD2 (5 bases each). CDR1 and CDR2 (germline): DFQATT, SNEGSKA (reference sequence). Between the trimmed V and J ends, which lost 1 base and 3 bases, there was a span of 8 bases. CDR3 length: 13 amino acids. CDR3 region: CSARVWGTDTQYF. As DNA, the CDR3 is TGCAGTGCTAGAGTTTGGGGGACAGATACGCAGTATTTT.

A few counts support this clonotype. The chain employs TRBV5-4 and TRBJ2-3, with D hard to call. CDR1 and CDR2 (germline): SGHNT, YYREEE (reference sequence). V was cut by 0 bases and J by 4 bases, with 6 bases left in between. The CDR3 extends over 13 amino acids. The CDR3 loop reads CASSLVGSDTQYF. In DNA form, the CDR3 reads TGTGCCAGCAGCTTGGTGGGATCAGATACGCAGTATTTT.

The chain is built from TRBV6-5 and TRBJ2-1, with D uncertain. Germline CDR1 is MNHEY and CDR2 is SVGAGI. The CDR3 spans 12 residues. V dropped 3 bases and J dropped 13 bases, with 13 bases sitting between them. CDR3 coding DNA: TGTGCCAGCAGTTATGGTGGTCGGTTTCAGTTCTTC. It translates to CASSYGGRFQFF.